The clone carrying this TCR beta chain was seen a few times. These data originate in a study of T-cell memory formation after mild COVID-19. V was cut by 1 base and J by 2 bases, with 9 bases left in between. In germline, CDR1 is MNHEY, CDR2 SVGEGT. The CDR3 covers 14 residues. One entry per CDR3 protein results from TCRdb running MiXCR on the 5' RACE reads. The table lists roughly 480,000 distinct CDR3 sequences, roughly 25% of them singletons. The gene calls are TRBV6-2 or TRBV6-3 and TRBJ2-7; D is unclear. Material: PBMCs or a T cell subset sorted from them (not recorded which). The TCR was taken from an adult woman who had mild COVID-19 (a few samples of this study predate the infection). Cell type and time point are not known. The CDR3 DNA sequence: TGTGCCAGCAGTTACTGGGAAGGAACCTACGAGCAGTACTTC. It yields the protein CASSYWEGTYEQYF.